The 23 T cell receptor beta chains in this list originate from one sample, sequenced in a study of cytomegalovirus exposure and HLA in healthy donors. The method was immunoSEQ multiplex PCR; TCRdb's version includes in-frame clones alone and lacks a portion of them. The sample gives about 38,000 clones, 80% to 95% of which show up once; about 3.5% is in the top ten. The material sequenced was PBMCs. The receptors were gathered from a man aged 18 to 30 in good health and CMV-seronegative.

This clone was seen once. The CDR3 spells CASSSGTSGRTDTQYF. The DNA of the CDR3 is TGTGCCAGCAGCTCCGGGACTAGCGGACGTACAGATACGCAGTATTTT. J is TRBJ2-3 and V is TRBV7-3; 11 nucleotides align to TRBD2. The CDR3 contains 16 residues. The J segment lost 3 bases and the V segment lost 4 bases, leaving 6 bases of the junction unmatched. The germline V gene has CDR1 SGHTA and CDR2 FQGTGA.

This clone was seen only once. As DNA, the CDR3 is TGTGCCAGCAGCTTGTCGGAGCGATACGAGCAGTACTTC. It yields the protein CASSLSERYEQYF. This chain joins TRBV5-8 and TRBJ2-7; D is unresolved. Germline assignment: CDR1 SGHTS and CDR2 YDEGEE. V lost 1 base and J 4 bases, leaving 9 bases between the germline ends. This CDR3 region has 13 residues.

The chain has TRBV9 and TRBJ2-7, with 13 positions matching TRBD2. The V and J ends lost 4 bases and 6 bases, in that order; junction bases with no gene match: 7. CDR1 and CDR2 from the germline V gene are SGDLS and YYNGEE. The CDR3 is 15 amino acids. CDR3 in DNA: TGTGCCAGCAGCCCTCCGGGACTAGCGGGAACCGAGCAGTACTTC. This gives the protein CASSPPGLAGTEQYF.

The rearrangement uses TRBV6-1 and TRBJ2-1, with D unresolved. V was trimmed by 1 base and J by 4 bases, leaving 8 bases between them. This CDR3 has 14 residues. The germline CDR1 and CDR2 sequences are MNHNS and SASEGT. The CDR3 nucleotides read TGTGCCAGCAGTGAAGTGTCTTCTTACAATGAGCAGTTCTTC. It codes for CASSEVSSYNEQFF.

This sequence joins TRBV30 and TRBJ1-2; the match to TRBD1 covers 8 bases. V was pared by 3 bases and J by 1 base, with 7 bases of the junction left unmatched. The CDR3 is 15 residues long. Germline V gene sequence: CDR1 GTSNPN, CDR2 SVGIG (reference sequence). The CDR3 region has the DNA TGTGCCTGGAGCTCTCGGACAGGGAGTAACTATGGCTACACCTTC. Translated: CAWSSRTGSNYGYTF.

The CDR3 loop is CASSLQQGASYNEQFF. CDR3 coding DNA: TGTGCCAGCAGCTTACAACAGGGGGCTTCCTACAATGAGCAGTTCTTC. The V gene is TRBV13, the J gene TRBJ2-1; TRBD1 aligns across 9 bases. The CDR3 is 16 amino acids. Trimming took 2 bases from V and 1 from J; bases not matched to a gene: 3. Germline V gives CDR1 PRHDT, CDR2 FYEKMQ (reference sequence).

This clone was recorded only once. V gene TRBV29-1 combines with J gene TRBJ2-1; possibly TRBD1 for D (5 bases). Germline assignment: CDR1 SQVTM and CDR2 ANQGSEA. The CDR3 totals 14 residues. V lost 4 bases and J lost 0, with 10 bases in between. CDR3 sequence reads: CSVVGRLSYNEQFF. As DNA, the CDR3 is TGCAGCGTTGTGGGGCGGCTCTCCTACAATGAGCAGTTCTTC.

The CDR3 loop is CASSPPSNRGDEQYF. CDR3 coding DNA: TGTGCCAGCTCACCACCTTCCAACAGGGGAGACGAGCAGTACTTC. This rearrangement joins TRBV18 to TRBJ2-7, with TRBD1 identical over 7 bases. V trimming: 0 bases; J trimming: 5 bases; junction bases outside the gene matches: 7. CDR1 and CDR2 (germline): KGHSH, LQKENI. The CDR3 consists of 15 residues.

V usage is TRBV2 and J usage is TRBJ2-5; D is perhaps TRBD2 (6 bases). The germline CDR1 and CDR2 sequences are SNHLY and FYNNEI. The CDR3 length is 15 residues. V gave up 4 bases and J gave up 1 base, with 13 bases separating them. The CDR3 nucleotides read TGTGCCAGCAGTGTTGGAGGGACGGGCCAAGAGACCCAGTACTTC. This sequence encodes CASSVGGTGQETQYF.

The rearrangement uses TRBV19 and TRBJ1-4; 11 bases agree with TRBD1. This CDR3 has 17 amino acids. CDR1 and CDR2 from the germline V gene are LNHDA and SQIVND (reference sequence). Losses at the gene ends were 5 bases for V and 3 bases for J; bases not matched to a gene: 8. The CDR3 protein is CASSVGTGGQSNEKLFF. CDR3 sequence (DNA): TGTGCCAGTAGTGTCGGGACAGGGGGGCAGTCTAATGAAAAACTGTTTTTT. The full variable domain, completed using reference TRBV19 and TRBJ1-4, is DGGITQSPKYLFRKEGQNVTLSCEQNLNHDAMYWYRQDPGQGLRLIYYSQIVNDFQKGDIAEGYSVSREKKESFPLTVTSAQKNPTAFYLCASSVGTGGQSNEKLFFGSGTQLSVL.

The chain uses TRBV5-1 and TRBJ1-1; weak D call: TRBD1 (5 bases). The germline CDR1 and CDR2 sequences are SGHRS and YFSETQ. This CDR3 is 16 amino acids long. Trimming shortened V by 1 base and J by 3 bases, and 16 bases separated the two germline ends. CDR3 nucleotides: TGCGCCAGCAGCTTGTTGGCGGGAGGGGCGGACACTGAAGCTTTCTTT. This codes for CASSLLAGGADTEAFF.

The CDR3 sequence is CASSNDRGLKNIQYF. DNA for the CDR3: TGTGCCAGCAGCAACGACAGGGGGCTTAAAAACATTCAGTACTTC. The V call is TRBV5-6, the J call TRBJ2-4; 10 bases match TRBD1. This CDR3 has 15 residues. The germline gives CDR1 SGHDT, CDR2 YYEEEE. After removal of 4 bases from V and 4 bases from J, the junction contained 5 bases not matched to a gene.

The chain joins TRBV6-1 to TRBJ1-5; perhaps TRBD1 as D (5 bases). Germline assignment: CDR1 MNHNS and CDR2 SASEGT. Trimming cost V 4 bases and J 2 bases, with 15 bases left between them. This CDR3 region has 16 residues. In nucleotides, the CDR3 is TGTGCCAGCAGTGGGGTGACAGCTGGGGGCAATCAGCCCCAGCATTTT. Its protein is CASSGVTAGGNQPQHF.

This sequence joins TRBV19 and TRBJ1-1; 8 bases are a match to TRBD1. Losses at the gene ends were 5 bases for V and 3 bases for J; bases not matched to a gene: 2. CDR3 length: 13 amino acids. Per the germline V gene, CDR1 is LNHDA and CDR2 is SQIVND (reference sequence). CDR3 in amino acids: CASSADRDTEAFF. In DNA form, the CDR3 reads TGTGCCAGTAGTGCGGACAGGGACACTGAAGCTTTCTTT.

The chain uses TRBV28 and TRBJ2-5; TRBD2 is a possible D gene (5 bases). From germline, CDR1 is MDHEN and CDR2 SYDVKM. V was cut by 8 bases and J by 1 base, with 20 bases left in between. CDR3 length: 16 residues. The chain's CDR3 is CASAQDSEGIQETQYF. The CDR3 region has the DNA TGTGCCAGCGCTCAGGATTCAGAGGGCATCCAAGAGACCCAGTACTTC.

The chain combines TRBV28 with TRBJ2-7; D is undetermined. CDR3 length: 12 amino acids. The V end was cut by 10 bases, the J end by 0 bases, with 10 bases between. Germline V lookup: CDR1 MDHEN, CDR2 SYDVKM. In DNA form, the CDR3 reads TGTGCCATCGACTCTAACTCCTACGAGCAGTACTTC. The encoded protein is CAIDSNSYEQYF.

V is TRBV28 and J is TRBJ1-2; tentatively, D is TRBD1 (5 bases). Per germline, CDR1 MDHEN and CDR2 SYDVKM. Trimming stripped 7 bases from V and 5 bases from J, with 8 bases between. CDR3 length equals 11 residues. CDR3 sequence (DNA): TGTGCCAGCAAAGACAGTTATGGCTACACCTTC. Its translation is CASKDSYGYTF.

V usage is TRBV18 and J usage is TRBJ2-3; possible D gene TRBD2, 6 bases. V shed 4 bases and J shed 5 bases, with 16 bases lying between them. The CDR3 extends over 15 amino acids. Germline CDR1 reads KGHSH; CDR2 reads LQKENI. CDR3 nucleotides: TGTGCCAGCTCACGAGACGGGGGAGGTGGAGATACGCAGTATTTT. Encoded protein: CASSRDGGGGDTQYF.

This chain connects TRBV5-1 to TRBJ2-1; TRBD1 is a possible D gene (7 bases). The CDR3 has 14 amino acids. V was clipped by 4 bases and J by 5 bases, with 13 bases between them. Germline CDR1 is SGHRS and CDR2 is YFSETQ. This CDR3 is CASSGGTDDNEQFF. The CDR3 nucleotides are TGCGCCAGCAGCGGGGGGACAGACGACAATGAGCAGTTCTTC.

The J gene is TRBJ1-2, the V gene TRBV6-1; D perhaps matches TRBD1 (6 bases). In germline, CDR1 is MNHNS, CDR2 SASEGT. Trimming took off 6 bases at V and 2 bases at J, with 10 bases between the two ends. This CDR3 has 13 residues. The DNA for the CDR3 is TGTGCCAGCAGCCCCACAGGGAACTATGGCTACACCTTC. Translated, it gives CASSPTGNYGYTF.

The genes are TRBV6-6 and TRBJ1-6, with D uncertain. There are 13 residues in the CDR3. Per the germline V gene, CDR1 is MNHNY and CDR2 is SVGAGI (reference sequence). Trimming took off 2 bases at V and 14 bases at J, with 13 bases between the two ends. The chain's CDR3 is CASSYESPGALHF. For the CDR3, the DNA is TGTGCCAGCAGTTACGAGAGCCCCGGGGCCCTCCACTTT.

In DNA, the CDR3 is TGTGCCAGCAGCGTAGATCCGGGAGGTTTGCCTTATGAGCAGTTCTTC. It is translated as CASSVDPGGLPYEQFF. The J gene is TRBJ2-1, the V gene TRBV9; 7 bases line up with TRBD2. The germline gives CDR1 SGDLS, CDR2 YYNGEE. V lost 0 bases to trimming and J lost 8 bases; unmatched junction nucleotides: 11. This CDR3 contains 16 residues.

The chain has TRBV4-2 and TRBJ2-2; 14 bases align to TRBD2. V shed 0 bases and J 6 bases; nucleotides not matched to a gene: 0. Germline assignment: CDR1 LGHNA and CDR2 YNFKEQ. The CDR3 is 16 amino acids. The CDR3 is CASSQETSGGAGELFF. The CDR3 DNA reads as TGTGCCAGCAGCCAAGAGACTAGCGGGGGGGCCGGGGAGCTGTTTTTT.